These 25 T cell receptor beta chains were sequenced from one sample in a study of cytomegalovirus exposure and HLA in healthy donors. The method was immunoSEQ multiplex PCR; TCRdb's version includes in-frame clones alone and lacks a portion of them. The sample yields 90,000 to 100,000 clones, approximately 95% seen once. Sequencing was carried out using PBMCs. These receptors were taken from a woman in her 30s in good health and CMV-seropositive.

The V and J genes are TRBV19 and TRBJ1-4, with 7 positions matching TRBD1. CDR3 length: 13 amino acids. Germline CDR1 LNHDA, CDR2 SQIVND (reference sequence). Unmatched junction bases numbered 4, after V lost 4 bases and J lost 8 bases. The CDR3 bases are TGTGCCAGTAGTACGACAGGGATGGAAAAACTGTTTTTT. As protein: CASSTTGMEKLFF.

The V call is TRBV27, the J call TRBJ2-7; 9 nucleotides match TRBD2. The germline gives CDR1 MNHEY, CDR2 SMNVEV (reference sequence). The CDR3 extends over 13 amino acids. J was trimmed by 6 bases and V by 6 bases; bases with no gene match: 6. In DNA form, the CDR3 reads TGTGCCAGCAGAGGTAGCGGGAGTGGCGAGCAGTACTTC. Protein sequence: CASRGSGSGEQYF.

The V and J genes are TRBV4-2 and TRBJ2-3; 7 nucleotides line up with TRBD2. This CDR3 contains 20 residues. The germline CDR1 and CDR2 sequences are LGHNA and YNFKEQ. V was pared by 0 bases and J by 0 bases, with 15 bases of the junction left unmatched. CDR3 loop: CASSQELLAGASASTDTQYF. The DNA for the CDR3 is TGTGCCAGCAGCCAAGAGTTGTTGGCGGGAGCCTCAGCTAGCACAGATACGCAGTATTTT.

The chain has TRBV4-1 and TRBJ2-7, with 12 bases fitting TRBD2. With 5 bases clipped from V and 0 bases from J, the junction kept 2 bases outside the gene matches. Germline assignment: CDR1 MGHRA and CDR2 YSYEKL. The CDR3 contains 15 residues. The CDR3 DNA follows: TGCGCCAGCAGCTTGGGACTAGCGGGCTCCTACGAGCAGTACTTC. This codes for CASSLGLAGSYEQYF.

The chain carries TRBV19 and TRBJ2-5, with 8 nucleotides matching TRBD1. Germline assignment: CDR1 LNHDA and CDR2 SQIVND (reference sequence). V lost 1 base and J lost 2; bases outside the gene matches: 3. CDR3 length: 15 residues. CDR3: CASSIGDRRQETQYF. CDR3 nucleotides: TGTGCCAGTAGTATAGGGGACAGGAGACAAGAGACCCAGTACTTC.

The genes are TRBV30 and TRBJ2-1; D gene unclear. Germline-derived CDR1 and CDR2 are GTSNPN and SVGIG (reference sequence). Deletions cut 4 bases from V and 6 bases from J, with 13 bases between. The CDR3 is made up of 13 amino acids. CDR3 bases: TGTGCCTGGAAGGTTCGGCAGGTCAATGAGCAGTTCTTC. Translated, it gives CAWKVRQVNEQFF.

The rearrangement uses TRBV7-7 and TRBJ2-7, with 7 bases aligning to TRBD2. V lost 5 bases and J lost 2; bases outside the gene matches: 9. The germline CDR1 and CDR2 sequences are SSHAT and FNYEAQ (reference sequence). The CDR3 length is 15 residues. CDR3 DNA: TGTGCCAGCAGCCCGGGACTAACGAGAGCCTACGAGCAGTACTTC. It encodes CASSPGLTRAYEQYF.

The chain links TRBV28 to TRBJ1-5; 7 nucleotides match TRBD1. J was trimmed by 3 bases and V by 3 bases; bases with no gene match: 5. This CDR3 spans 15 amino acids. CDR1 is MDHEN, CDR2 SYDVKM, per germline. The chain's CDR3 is CASSFDREYNQPQHF. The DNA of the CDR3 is TGTGCCAGCAGTTTCGACAGGGAGTACAATCAGCCCCAGCATTTT.

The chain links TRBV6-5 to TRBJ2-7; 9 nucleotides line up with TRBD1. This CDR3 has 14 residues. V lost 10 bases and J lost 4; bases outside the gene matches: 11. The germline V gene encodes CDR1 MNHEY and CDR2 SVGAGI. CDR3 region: CATRNRGPVYEQYF. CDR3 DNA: TGTGCCACCAGGAACAGGGGGCCGGTTTACGAGCAGTACTTC.

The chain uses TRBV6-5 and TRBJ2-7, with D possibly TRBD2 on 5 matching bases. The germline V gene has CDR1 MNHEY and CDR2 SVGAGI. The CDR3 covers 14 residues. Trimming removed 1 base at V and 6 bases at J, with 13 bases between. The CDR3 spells CASSYWLGSGEQYF. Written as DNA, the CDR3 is TGTGCCAGCAGTTACTGGTTGGGGAGCGGCGAGCAGTACTTC.

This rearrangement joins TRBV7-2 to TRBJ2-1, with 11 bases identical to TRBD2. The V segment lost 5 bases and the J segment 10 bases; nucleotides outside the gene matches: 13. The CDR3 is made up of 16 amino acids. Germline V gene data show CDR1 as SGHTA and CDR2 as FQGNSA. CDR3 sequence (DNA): TGTGCCAGCAGCGCGACGGGTAGCGGGAGGGCCGGGGAGCAGTTCTTC. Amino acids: CASSATGSGRAGEQFF.

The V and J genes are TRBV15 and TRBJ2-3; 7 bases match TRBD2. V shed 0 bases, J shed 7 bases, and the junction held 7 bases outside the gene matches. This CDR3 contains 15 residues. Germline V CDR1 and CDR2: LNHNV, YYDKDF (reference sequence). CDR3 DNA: TGTGCCACCAGCAGAGAGCGCGGGAGCTCGTATACGCAGTATTTT. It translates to CATSRERGSSYTQYF.

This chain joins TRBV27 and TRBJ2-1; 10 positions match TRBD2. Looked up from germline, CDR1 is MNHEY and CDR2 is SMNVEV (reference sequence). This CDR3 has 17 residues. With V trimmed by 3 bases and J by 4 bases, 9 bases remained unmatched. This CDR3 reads CASSLSGRAARYNEQFF. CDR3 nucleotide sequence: TGTGCCAGCAGTTTGAGCGGGAGGGCGGCTAGATACAATGAGCAGTTCTTC.

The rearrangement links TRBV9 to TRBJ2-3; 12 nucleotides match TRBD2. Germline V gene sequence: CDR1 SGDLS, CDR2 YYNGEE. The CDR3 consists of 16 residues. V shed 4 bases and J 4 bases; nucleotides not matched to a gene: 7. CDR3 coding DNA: TGTGCCAGCAGCTCTAGCGGGAGGGCCGGATCAGATACGCAGTATTTT. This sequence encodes CASSSSGRAGSDTQYF.

CDR3 bases: TGTGCCAGCAGTGAAAGGGGAAGCGGGAGACGTGAGACCCAGTACTTC. This gives the protein CASSERGSGRRETQYF. The rearrangement links TRBV2 to TRBJ2-5; 8 nucleotides agree with TRBD2. Germline CDR1 SNHLY, CDR2 FYNNEI. The CDR3 contains 16 residues. After removal of 2 bases from V and 5 bases from J, the junction contained 10 bases not matched to a gene. The full variable domain, with the rest looked up from reference TRBV2 and TRBJ2-5, is EPEVTQTPSHQVTQMGQEVILRCVPISNHLYFYWYRQILGQKVEFLVSFYNNEISEKSEIFDDQFSVERPDGSNFTLKIRSTKLEDSAMYFCASSERGSGRRETQYFGPGTRLLVL.

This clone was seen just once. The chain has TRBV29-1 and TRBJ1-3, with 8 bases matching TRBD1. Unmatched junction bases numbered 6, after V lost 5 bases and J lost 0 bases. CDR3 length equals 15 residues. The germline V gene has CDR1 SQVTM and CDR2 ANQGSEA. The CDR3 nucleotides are TGCAGCGTTCTGGACAGGGCGACCTCTGGAAACACCATATATTTT. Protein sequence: CSVLDRATSGNTIYF.

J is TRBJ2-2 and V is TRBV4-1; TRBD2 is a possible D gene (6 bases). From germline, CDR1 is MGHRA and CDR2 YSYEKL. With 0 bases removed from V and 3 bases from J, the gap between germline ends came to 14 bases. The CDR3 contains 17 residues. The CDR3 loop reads CASSQDPASDDTGELFF. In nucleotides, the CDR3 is TGCGCCAGCAGCCAAGATCCCGCTAGCGACGACACCGGGGAGCTGTTTTTT.

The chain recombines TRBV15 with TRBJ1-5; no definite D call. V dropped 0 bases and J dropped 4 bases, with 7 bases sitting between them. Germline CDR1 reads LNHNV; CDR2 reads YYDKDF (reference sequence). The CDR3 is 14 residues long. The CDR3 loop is CATSRDAGNQPQHF. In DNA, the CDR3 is TGTGCCACCAGCAGAGATGCGGGGAATCAGCCCCAGCATTTT. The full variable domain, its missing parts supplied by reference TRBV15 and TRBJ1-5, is DAMVIQNPRYQVTQFGKPVTLSCSQTLNHNVMYWYQQKSSQAPKLLFHYYDKDFNNEADTPDNFQSRRPNTSFCFLDIRSPGLGDTAMYLCATSRDAGNQPQHFGDGTRLSIL.

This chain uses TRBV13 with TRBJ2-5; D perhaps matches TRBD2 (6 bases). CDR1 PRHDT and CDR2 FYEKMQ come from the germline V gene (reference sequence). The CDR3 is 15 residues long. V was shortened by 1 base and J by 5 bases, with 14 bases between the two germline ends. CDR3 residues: CASSLELAGRETQYF. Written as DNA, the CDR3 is TGTGCCAGCAGCTTAGAACTAGCAGGTCGGGAGACCCAGTACTTC. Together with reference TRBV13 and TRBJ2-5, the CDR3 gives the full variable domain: AAGVIQSPRHLIKEKRETATLKCYPIPRHDTVYWYQQGPGQDPQFLISFYEKMQSDKGSIPDRFSAQQFSDYHSELNMSSLELGDSALYFCASSLELAGRETQYFGPGTRLLVL.

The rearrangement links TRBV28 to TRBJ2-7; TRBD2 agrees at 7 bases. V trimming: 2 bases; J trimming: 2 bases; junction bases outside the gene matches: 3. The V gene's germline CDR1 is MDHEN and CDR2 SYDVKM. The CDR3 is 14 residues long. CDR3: CASSLDGRPYEQYF. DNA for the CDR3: TGTGCCAGCAGTTTAGACGGGAGGCCCTACGAGCAGTACTTC.

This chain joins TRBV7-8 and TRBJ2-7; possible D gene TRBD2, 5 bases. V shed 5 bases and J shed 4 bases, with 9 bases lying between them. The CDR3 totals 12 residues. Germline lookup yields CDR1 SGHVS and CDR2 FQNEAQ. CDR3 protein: CASSPGLYEQYF. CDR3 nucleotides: TGTGCCAGCAGCCCTGGACTGTACGAGCAGTACTTC.

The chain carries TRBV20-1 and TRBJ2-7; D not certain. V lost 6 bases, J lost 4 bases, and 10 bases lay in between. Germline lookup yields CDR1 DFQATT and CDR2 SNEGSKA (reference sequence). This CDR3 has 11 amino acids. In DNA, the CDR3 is TGCAGTGCCGCGGCCACTTACGAGCAGTACTTC. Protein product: CSAAATYEQYF.

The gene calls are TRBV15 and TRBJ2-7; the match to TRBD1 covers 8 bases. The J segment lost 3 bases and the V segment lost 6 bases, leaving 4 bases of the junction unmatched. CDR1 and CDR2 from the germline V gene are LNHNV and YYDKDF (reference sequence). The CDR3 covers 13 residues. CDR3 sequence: CATRGQEDYEQYF. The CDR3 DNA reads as TGTGCCACCAGGGGACAGGAGGACTACGAGCAGTACTTC. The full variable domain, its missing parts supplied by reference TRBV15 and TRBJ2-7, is DAMVIQNPRYQVTQFGKPVTLSCSQTLNHNVMYWYQQKSSQAPKLLFHYYDKDFNNEADTPDNFQSRRPNTSFCFLDIRSPGLGDTAMYLCATRGQEDYEQYFGPGTRLTVT.

CDR3 DNA sequence: TGTGCCAGCAGACTAGCGGGAGCTGGCACAGATACGCAGTATTTT. Protein product: CASRLAGAGTDTQYF. This rearrangement joins TRBV28 to TRBJ2-3; 11 nucleotides line up with TRBD2. Trimming removed 6 bases from V and 1 base from J; junction bases left unmatched: 3. Germline assignment: CDR1 MDHEN and CDR2 SYDVKM. The length of the CDR3 is 15 residues.

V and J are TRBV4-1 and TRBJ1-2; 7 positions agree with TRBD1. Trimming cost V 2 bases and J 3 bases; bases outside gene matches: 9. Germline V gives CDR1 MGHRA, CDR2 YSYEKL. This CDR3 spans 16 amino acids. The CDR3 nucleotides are TGCGCCAGCAGCCAACAAAAGGGGGCCCTCTACTATGGCTACACCTTC. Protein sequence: CASSQQKGALYYGYTF.